Below, 25 T cell receptor beta chains from the same sample are listed, as sequenced in a study of blood T cell repertoires in COVID-19. The method was immunoSEQ multiplex PCR; TCRdb's version includes in-frame clones alone and lacks a portion of them. Among roughly 200,000 clones, roughly 84% were seen once, and the ten largest hold roughly 3.1%. Sequencing was done on a sample of PBMCs or T cells enriched from blood (not recorded which). The source of these receptors is a woman aged 30 to 39 who had been exposed to COVID-19.

Turning to this clone: One junction end does not reproduce the germline sequence, and a read error may be involved. The genes are TRBV7-6 and TRBJ2-4, with TRBD1 matching 9 bases. CDR3 length equals 13 residues. Germline CDR1 reads SGHVS; CDR2 reads FNYEAQ. In nucleotides, the CDR3 is TGTGCCAGCAGCTCCATACAGGGGGCCGGGGTGCACTTC. Its translation is CASSSIQGAGVHF.

The rearrangement links TRBV10-2 to TRBJ2-1, with 10 bases fitting TRBD2. CDR3 size: 15 residues. CDR1 and CDR2 from the germline V gene are WSHSY and SAAADI. V lost 7 bases to trimming and J lost 10 bases; unmatched junction nucleotides: 13. CDR3 sequence: CASTKRGGTNPEQFF. DNA of the CDR3: TGCGCCAGCACCAAGCGGGGGGGCACGAATCCGGAGCAGTTCTTC.

The chain uses TRBV24-1 and TRBJ2-1, with TRBD2 matching over 7 bases. The CDR3 extends over 14 amino acids. Germline V lookup: CDR1 KGHDR, CDR2 SFDVKD. The V gene end was trimmed by 4 bases and the J gene end by 6 bases; junction bases not matched to a gene: 5. The CDR3 DNA reads TGTGCCACCAGTGACCGGGGACTACCCAATGAGCAGTTCTTC. It yields the protein CATSDRGLPNEQFF.

This chain links TRBV6-1 with TRBJ1-4, with 8 bases aligning to TRBD1. Per germline, CDR1 MNHNS and CDR2 SASEGT. This CDR3 has 15 amino acids. After removal of 5 bases from V and 3 bases from J, the junction contained 5 bases not matched to a gene. The CDR3 region has the DNA TGTGCCAGCAGTCTCACAGGGGGAGCTAATGAAAAACTGTTTTTT. As protein: CASSLTGGANEKLFF.

The chain uses TRBV9 and TRBJ2-3; TRBD2 aligns across 8 bases. The germline CDR1 and CDR2 sequences are SGDLS and YYNGEE. V shed 0 bases and J 5 bases; nucleotides not matched to a gene: 5. The CDR3 is 15 amino acids. The CDR3 nucleotides are TGTGCCAGCAGCGTAGGCCGGGGGGGAAGAGATACGCAGTATTTT. Translation: CASSVGRGGRDTQYF.

This rearrangement joins TRBV5-1 to TRBJ2-2, with D unresolved. Trimming shortened V by 4 bases and J by 0 bases, and 13 bases separated the two germline ends. This CDR3 spans 16 amino acids. The germline V gene has CDR1 SGHRS and CDR2 YFSETQ. CDR3 bases: TGCGCCAGCAGCCCCAAGAGGATTGCGAACACCGGGGAGCTGTTTTTT. Amino acids: CASSPKRIANTGELFF.

This clone has only a few counts. The genes are TRBV7-9 and TRBJ1-2; D is unresolved. Germline loops: CDR1 SEHNR, CDR2 FQNEAQ (reference sequence). This CDR3 comprises 12 residues. V was pared by 5 bases and J by 4 bases, with 8 bases between. The CDR3 DNA sequence: TGTGCCAGCAGCCTAGACATCTATGGCTACACCTTC. Its protein product is CASSLDIYGYTF.

The CDR3 is CASSSDRDATNEKLFF. As DNA, the CDR3 is TGTGCCAGCAGTTCGGACAGGGATGCAACTAATGAAAAACTGTTTTTT. The chain uses TRBV6-5 and TRBJ1-4; 8 bases fit TRBD1. CDR1 and CDR2 from the germline V gene are MNHEY and SVGAGI. CDR3 length: 16 amino acids. Unmatched junction bases numbered 4, after V lost 4 bases and J lost 0 bases.

As concerns this clone: One end of the junction is discordant with germline, which a read error may explain. This chain links TRBV6-1 with TRBJ2-2, with TRBD2 matching 12 bases. This CDR3 region has 19 residues. CDR1 and CDR2 from the germline V gene are MNHNS and SASEGT. CDR3 in amino acids: CASSEERVLAGGGTGELFF. The DNA for the CDR3 is TGTGCCAGCAGCGAAGAGAGAGTACTAGCGGGGGGAGGGACCGGGGAGCTGTTTTTT.

The CDR3 bases are TGTGCCAGCACCACCCCGAGCGGGGTAGTCACCGGGGAGCTGTTTTTT. Encoded protein: CASTTPSGVVTGELFF. V gene TRBV7-2 combines with J gene TRBJ2-2, with TRBD2 matching over 7 bases. CDR1 and CDR2 from the germline V gene are SGHTA and FQGNSA. The CDR3 consists of 16 residues. Trimming cost V 7 bases and J 4 bases; bases outside gene matches: 12.

This chain connects TRBV7-8 to TRBJ2-7, with D perhaps TRBD1 (5 bases). CDR3 length: 14 amino acids. V was shortened by 5 bases and J by 3 bases, with 14 bases between the two germline ends. Looked up from germline, CDR1 is SGHVS and CDR2 is FQNEAQ. For the CDR3, the DNA is TGTGCCAGCAGCCGTCGGGCAGGGCACTACGAGCAGTACTTC. Protein sequence: CASSRRAGHYEQYF.

The gene calls are TRBV19 and TRBJ1-2; a weak D match, TRBD1 (6 bases). The V gene's germline CDR1 is LNHDA and CDR2 SQIVND (reference sequence). This CDR3 has 16 amino acids. Between the trimmed V and J ends, which lost 3 bases and 6 bases, there was a span of 20 bases. CDR3 sequence reads: CASSIPAQGRFDGYTF. CDR3 coding DNA: TGTGCCAGTAGTATTCCCGCCCAGGGGCGATTTGATGGCTACACCTTC.

The CDR3 sequence is CASNQPTGRKDQPQHF. For the CDR3, the DNA is TGTGCCAGTAATCAACCGACAGGGAGGAAGGATCAGCCCCAGCATTTT. The genes are TRBV19 and TRBJ1-5; TRBD1 aligns across 7 bases. The germline CDR1 and CDR2 sequences are LNHDA and SQIVND (reference sequence). The CDR3 has 16 amino acids. V gave up 7 bases and J gave up 5 bases; unmatched junction bases: 14.

The chain joins TRBV2 to TRBJ1-5; D not resolved. The CDR3 loop spans 12 amino acids. From germline, CDR1 is SNHLY and CDR2 FYNNEI. V dropped 6 bases and J dropped 7 bases, with 10 bases sitting between them. The CDR3 sequence is CASSRVRQPQHF. CDR3 coding DNA: TGTGCCAGCAGCCGGGTAAGGCAGCCCCAGCATTTT.

This chain links TRBV2 with TRBJ2-5; possibly TRBD1 for D (6 bases). V was shortened by 5 bases and J by 5 bases, with 12 bases between the two germline ends. CDR3 length equals 13 residues. The germline gives CDR1 SNHLY, CDR2 FYNNEI. Here the CDR3 reads CASSKNREETQYF. The CDR3 DNA follows: TGTGCCAGCAGTAAAAACAGGGAGGAGACCCAGTACTTC.

The chain is built from TRBV11-2 and TRBJ1-1, with a tentative D call TRBD1 (6 bases). Per the germline V gene, CDR1 is SGHAT and CDR2 is FQNNGV. This CDR3 contains 14 residues. V was clipped by 5 bases and J by 11 bases, with 21 bases between them. The CDR3, as DNA: TGTGCCAGCAGCGTACCAGGGGCTCACTTGTCTGCTTTCTTT. As protein: CASSVPGAHLSAFF.

V is TRBV27 and J is TRBJ2-1; TRBD2 is a possible D gene (5 bases). V lost 5 bases and J 7 bases, leaving 30 bases between the germline ends. The germline CDR1 and CDR2 sequences are MNHEY and SMNVEV (reference sequence). The CDR3 consists of 19 residues. Here the CDR3 reads CASSRRIRTNQDRINEQFF. The CDR3 DNA is TGTGCCAGCAGTCGGAGGATTCGAACGAACCAAGACCGGATTAATGAGCAGTTCTTC.

The V and J genes are TRBV12-5 and TRBJ2-7, with D possibly TRBD1 on 5 matching bases. CDR1 LGHNT and CDR2 FRNRAP come from the germline V gene. The ends were cut back, 1 base at V and 6 bases at J, with 16 bases in the middle. The CDR3 loop spans 15 amino acids. CDR3 sequence (DNA): TGTGCTAGTGGTTTGGCAGGCGACCCGGACATCGAGCAGTACTTC. Its translation is CASGLAGDPDIEQYF.

The chain links TRBV10-3 to TRBJ2-7, with D perhaps matching TRBD2 (6 bases). Germline CDR1 reads ENHRY; CDR2 reads SYGVKD. This CDR3 contains 13 residues. The ends were cut back, 10 bases at V and 7 bases at J, with 20 bases in the middle. DNA for the CDR3: TGTGCCACCAGCCCCGGTATTCGGGGGGAGCAGTACTTC. It yields the protein CATSPGIRGEQYF.

V is TRBV7-9 and J is TRBJ1-3, with 7 bases fitting TRBD1. The germline gives CDR1 SEHNR, CDR2 FQNEAQ (reference sequence). V lost 5 bases to trimming and J lost 1 base; unmatched junction nucleotides: 5. This CDR3 comprises 15 residues. The CDR3 DNA reads as TGTGCCAGCAGCACAGGGGAGAGGTCTGGAAACACCATATATTTT. It encodes CASSTGERSGNTIYF.

The V and J genes are TRBV5-1 and TRBJ2-7; D perhaps matches TRBD1 (8 bases). The CDR3 length is 14 residues. The germline CDR1 and CDR2 sequences are SGHRS and YFSETQ. Trimming took 5 bases from V and 2 from J, leaving 14 bases between them. The CDR3 DNA follows: TGCGCCAGCAGTACAGGGGGGACTACCTACGAGCAGTACTTC. Its translation is CASSTGGTTYEQYF.

The V gene is TRBV10-2, the J gene TRBJ1-2; D not certain. CDR1 WSHSY and CDR2 SAAADI come from the germline V gene. Trimming left V 3 bases short and J 1 base short, with 6 bases between. CDR3 size: 13 residues. CDR3 nucleotide sequence: TGCGCCAGCAGTGATCCGAGTAACTATGGCTACACCTTC. Encoded protein: CASSDPSNYGYTF.

This chain joins TRBV5-6 and TRBJ2-5, with TRBD2 matching 7 bases. Trimming cost V 4 bases and J 6 bases; bases outside gene matches: 9. This CDR3 has 14 residues. Germline V gene data show CDR1 as SGHDT and CDR2 as YYEEEE. CDR3 in amino acids: CASSLAAGGQTQYF. In DNA, the CDR3 is TGTGCCAGCAGCCTAGCGGCCGGAGGACAGACCCAGTACTTC.

The table lists this clone with a few counts. The rearrangement joins TRBV7-9 to TRBJ1-1; TRBD1 is a possible D gene (6 bases). CDR3 length: 16 residues. Trimming took 9 bases from V and 0 from J, leaving 20 bases between them. CDR1 is SEHNR and CDR2 is FQNEAQ in the germline V gene (reference sequence). The DNA for the CDR3 is TGTGCCAGTCGAACTGGGCCGGGACAACTGAACACTGAAGCTTTCTTT. This encodes CASRTGPGQLNTEAFF.

V usage is TRBV11-2 and J usage is TRBJ1-3, with TRBD1 matching over 9 bases. V shed 2 bases, J shed 0 bases, and the junction held 5 bases outside the gene matches. This CDR3 is built from 17 residues. Germline assignment: CDR1 SGHAT and CDR2 FQNNGV. In DNA form, the CDR3 reads TGTGCCAGCAGCTTACTTACAGGGGGCGCCTCTGGAAACACCATATATTTT. This encodes CASSLLTGGASGNTIYF.